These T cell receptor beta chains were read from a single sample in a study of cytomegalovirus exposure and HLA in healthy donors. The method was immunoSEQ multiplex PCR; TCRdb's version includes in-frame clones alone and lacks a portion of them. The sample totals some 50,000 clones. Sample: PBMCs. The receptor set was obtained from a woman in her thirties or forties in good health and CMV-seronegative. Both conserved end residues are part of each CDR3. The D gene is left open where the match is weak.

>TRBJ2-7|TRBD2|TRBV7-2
TGTGCCAGCAGTCTGGGACTAGCGGGACTCTACGAGCAGTACTTC
CASSLGLAGLYEQYF
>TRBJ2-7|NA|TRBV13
TGTGCCAGCAGCTTCAGGGACTCCGAGCAGTACTTC
CASSFRDSEQYF
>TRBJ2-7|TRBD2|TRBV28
TGTGCCAGCAGCTCGGGCGGGAGCGCCTACGAGCAGTACTTC
CASSSGGSAYEQYF
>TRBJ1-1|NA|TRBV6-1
TGTGCCAGCAGTGAAGCTTGGAGGGCTGAAGCTTTCTTT
CASSEAWRAEAFF
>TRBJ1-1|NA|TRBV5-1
TGCGCCACCAACGATAACCAGGGAGGTGAAGCTTTCTTT
CATNDNQGGEAFF
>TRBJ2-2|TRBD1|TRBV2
TGTGCCAGCAGGTCCGGGACAGAGAACACCGGGGAGCTGTTTTTT
CASRSGTENTGELFF
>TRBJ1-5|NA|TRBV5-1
TGCGCCAGCAGCTTGGCCAGGGGTCAGCCCCAGCATTTT
CASSLARGQPQHF
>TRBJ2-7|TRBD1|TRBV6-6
TGTGCCAGCAGCCCCCGACAGGGATCCTCCTACGAGCAGTACTTC
CASSPRQGSSYEQYF
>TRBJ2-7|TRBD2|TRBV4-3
TGCGCCAGCAGCCTAGTTCTAGGACTAGCCGAGCAGTACTTC
CASSLVLGLAEQYF
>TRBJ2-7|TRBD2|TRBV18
TGTGCCAGCTCACCAACGACTAGCGGACTCTACGAGCAGTACTTC
CASSPTTSGLYEQYF
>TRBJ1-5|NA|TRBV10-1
TGCGCCAGTGACATCCCGGGACACGGTCTCAGGTCCCAGCATTTT
CASDIPGHGLRSQHF
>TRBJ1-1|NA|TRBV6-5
TGTGCCAGCAGATTAAGCAGGATCACTGAAGCTTTCTTT
CASRLSRITEAFF
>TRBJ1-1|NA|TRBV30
TGTGCCTGGAGTGCTCCAGAGAACACTGAAGCTTTCTTT
CAWSAPENTEAFF
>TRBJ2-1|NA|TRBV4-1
TGCGCCAGCAGCCAAGCCCCCTCGGAGCGAGACAATGAGCAGTTCTTC
CASSQAPSERDNEQFF
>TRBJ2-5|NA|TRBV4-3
TGCGCCAGCAGCCAAGGAGTGGTTAGCGGCGCCCAAGAGACCCAGTACTTC
CASSQGVVSGAQETQYF
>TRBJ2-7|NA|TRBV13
TGTGCCAGCAGCACGCACGTGGGGGCCCTGGCCTACGAGCAGTACTTC
CASSTHVGALAYEQYF
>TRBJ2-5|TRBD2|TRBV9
TGTGCCAGCAGCGTAGCAGCGGGAGGGGGAGAGACCCAGTACTTC
CASSVAAGGGETQYF
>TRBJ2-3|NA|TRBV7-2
TGTGCCAGCAGCTTACAAGTTTCTGAGGGGGCAGATACGCAGTATTTT
CASSLQVSEGADTQYF
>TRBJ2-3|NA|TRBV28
TGTGCCAGCAGTCCCCCCCAGGGTTTTTTAGATACGCAGTATTTT
CASSPPQGFLDTQYF
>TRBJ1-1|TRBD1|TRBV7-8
TGTGCCAGCAGCCCGCTACGCTACGGACAGGCTTTGAACACTGAAGCTTTCTTT
CASSPLRYGQALNTEAFF
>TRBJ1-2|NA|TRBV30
TGTGCCTGGAGGGAAAGGCGGACAGTCCCCAACTATGGCTACACCTTC
CAWRERRTVPNYGYTF
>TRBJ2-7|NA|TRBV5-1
TGCGCCAGCAGCGTTGGACAGATCACCTACGAGCAGTACTTC
CASSVGQITYEQYF
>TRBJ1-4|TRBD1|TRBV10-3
TGTGCCATCAGTGGTGGGACAGCAACTAATGAAAAACTGTTTTTT
CAISGGTATNEKLFF
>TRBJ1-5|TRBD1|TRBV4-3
TGCGCCAGCAGGCGAGACAGGGCTAGCAATCAGCCCCAGCATTTT
CASRRDRASNQPQHF
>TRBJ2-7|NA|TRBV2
TGTGCCAGCAGTGAAGACAGGGTTACCTACGAGCAGTACTTC
CASSEDRVTYEQYF
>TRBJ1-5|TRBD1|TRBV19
TGTGCCAGTAGTAGTACAGGGGGAAATCAGCCCCAGCATTTT
CASSSTGGNQPQHF
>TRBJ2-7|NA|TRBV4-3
TGCGCCAGCAGCCGTTCGGAAGGGGCGAGCTACGAGCAGTACTTC
CASSRSEGASYEQYF
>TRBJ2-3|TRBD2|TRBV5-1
TGCGCCAGCAGCTTGCTTAGCGGGAACACAGATACGCAGTATTTT
CASSLLSGNTDTQYF
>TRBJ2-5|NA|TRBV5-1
TGCGCCAGCAGCCCCGAGAGGGAGACCCAGTACTTC
CASSPERETQYF